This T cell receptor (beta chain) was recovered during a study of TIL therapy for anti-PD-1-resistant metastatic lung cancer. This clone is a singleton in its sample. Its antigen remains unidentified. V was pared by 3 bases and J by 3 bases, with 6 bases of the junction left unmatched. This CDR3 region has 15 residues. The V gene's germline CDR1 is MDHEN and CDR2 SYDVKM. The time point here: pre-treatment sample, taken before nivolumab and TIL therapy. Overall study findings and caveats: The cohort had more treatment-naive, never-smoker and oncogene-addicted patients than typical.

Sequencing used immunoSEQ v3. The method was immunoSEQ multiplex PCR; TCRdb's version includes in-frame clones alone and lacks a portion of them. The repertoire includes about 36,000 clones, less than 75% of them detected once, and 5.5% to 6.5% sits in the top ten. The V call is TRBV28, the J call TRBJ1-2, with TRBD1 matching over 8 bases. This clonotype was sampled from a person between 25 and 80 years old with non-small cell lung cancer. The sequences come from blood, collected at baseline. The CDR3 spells CASSFGGQGHYGYTF. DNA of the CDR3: TGTGCCAGCAGTTTCGGTGGACAGGGCCACTATGGCTACACCTTC.